This TCR beta chain originates from a study of blood T cell repertoires in COVID-19. In the study overall: COVID-19 samples from acute and convalescent phases originated in the United States, Italy and Spain. PBMCs, B-cell-depleted T cells, or T cells provided the cDNA or gDNA that made up the material.

This CDR3 has 12 residues. The V end was cut by 6 bases, the J end by 4 bases, with 9 bases between. Germline V gene data show CDR1 as SGHRS and CDR2 as YFSETQ. This clone is a singleton in its sample. Only in-frame clones appear in the TCRdb table, and some are missing; sequencing was by immunoSEQ multiplex PCR. Here the sample spans about 220,000 clones, roughly 87% being singletons. The chain carries TRBV5-1 and TRBJ2-3; D is perhaps TRBD2 (5 bases). Source material: peripheral blood. The TCR sequence derives from a man aged 40-49 years with active or convalescent COVID-19. CDR3 nucleotide sequence: TGCGCCAGCATGGACGGGGCAGATACGCAGTATTTT. Its protein product is CASMDGADTQYF.